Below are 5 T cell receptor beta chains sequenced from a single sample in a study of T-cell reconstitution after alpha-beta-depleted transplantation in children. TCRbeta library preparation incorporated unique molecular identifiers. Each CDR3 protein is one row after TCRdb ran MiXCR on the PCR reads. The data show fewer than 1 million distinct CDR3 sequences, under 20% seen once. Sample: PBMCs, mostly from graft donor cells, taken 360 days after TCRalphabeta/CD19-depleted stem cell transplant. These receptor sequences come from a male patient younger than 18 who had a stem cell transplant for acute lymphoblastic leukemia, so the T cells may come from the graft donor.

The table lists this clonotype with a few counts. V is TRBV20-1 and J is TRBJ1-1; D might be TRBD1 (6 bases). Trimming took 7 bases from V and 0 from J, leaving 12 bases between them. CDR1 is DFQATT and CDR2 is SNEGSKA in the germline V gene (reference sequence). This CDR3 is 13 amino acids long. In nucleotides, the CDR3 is TGCAGTGACTCAGGGGTCATGAACACTGAAGCTTTCTTT. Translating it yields CSDSGVMNTEAFF.

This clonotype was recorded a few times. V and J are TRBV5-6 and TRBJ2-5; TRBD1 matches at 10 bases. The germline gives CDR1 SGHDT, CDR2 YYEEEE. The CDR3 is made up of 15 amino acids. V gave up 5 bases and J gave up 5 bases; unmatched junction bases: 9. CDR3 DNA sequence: TGTGCCAGCAGATTCCCGGGACAGGGGTCGGAGACCCAGTACTTC. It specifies CASRFPGQGSETQYF.

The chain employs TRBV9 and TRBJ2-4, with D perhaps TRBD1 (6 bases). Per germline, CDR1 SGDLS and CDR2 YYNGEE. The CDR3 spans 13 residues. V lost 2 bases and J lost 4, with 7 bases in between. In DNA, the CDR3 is TGTGCCAGCAGCGTGGACAGTAAAAACATTCAGTACTTC. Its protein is CASSVDSKNIQYF. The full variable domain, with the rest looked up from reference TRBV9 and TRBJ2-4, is DSGVTQTPKHLITATGQRVTLRCSPRSGDLSVYWYQQSLDQGLQFLIQYYNGEERAKGNILERFSAQQFPDLHSELNLSSLELGDSALYFCASSVDSKNIQYFGAGTRLSVL.

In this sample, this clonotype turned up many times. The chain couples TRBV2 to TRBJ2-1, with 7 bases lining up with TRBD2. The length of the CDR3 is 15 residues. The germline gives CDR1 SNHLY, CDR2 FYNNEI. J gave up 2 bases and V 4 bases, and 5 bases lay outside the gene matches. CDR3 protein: CASSAGLAAYNEQFF. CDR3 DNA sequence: TGTGCCAGCAGTGCGGGGCTAGCGGCCTACAATGAGCAGTTCTTC.

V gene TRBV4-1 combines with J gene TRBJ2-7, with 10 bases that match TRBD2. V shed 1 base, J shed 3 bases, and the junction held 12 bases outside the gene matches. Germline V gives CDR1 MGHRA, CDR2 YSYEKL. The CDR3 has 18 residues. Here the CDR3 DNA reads TGCGCCAGCAGCCAAGGTCCTTACGGGACTAGCGTCAACTACGAGCAGTACTTC. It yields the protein CASSQGPYGTSVNYEQYF.